These 6 T cell receptor beta chains came from one sample sequenced in a study. Using its own MiXCR run on the RT-PCR reads, TCRdb lists one record per CDR3 protein. The table shows approximately 720,000 distinct CDR3 sequences, with more than 13% occurring only once. The sample taken for sequencing was memory CD4+ T cells from blood. The receptors stem from a female donor in good health, serving as a healthy control.

The CDR3 reads CASSRGQGFSYEQYF. The CDR3 DNA reads TGTGCCAGCAGTCGGGGACAGGGGTTCTCCTACGAGCAGTACTTC. This chain links TRBV6-6 with TRBJ2-7; 10 bases map to TRBD1. The V and J ends lost 5 bases and 0 bases, in that order; junction bases with no gene match: 4. This CDR3 has 15 amino acids. Germline V lookup: CDR1 MNHNY, CDR2 SVGAGI (reference sequence).

The chain joins TRBV9 to TRBJ2-1; 10 bases map to TRBD1. CDR1 and CDR2 from the germline V gene are SGDLS and YYNGEE. The J segment lost 7 bases and the V segment lost 4 bases, leaving 5 bases of the junction unmatched. This CDR3 has 14 residues. CDR3 protein: CASSLRDRGNEQFF. The CDR3 nucleotides read TGTGCCAGCAGCCTCCGGGACAGGGGAAATGAGCAGTTCTTC.

This chain connects TRBV6-2 or TRBV6-3 to TRBJ2-5, with 7 bases identical to TRBD1. CDR3 length: 17 residues. CDR1 and CDR2 (germline): MNHEY, SVGEGT. Germline trimming cut 6 bases from V and 1 base from J; bases unmatched to any gene: 14. The CDR3 sequence: CASRSYQVGTAQETQYF. The CDR3, as DNA: TGTGCCAGCAGATCCTACCAGGTCGGGACAGCCCAAGAGACCCAGTACTTC.

This clonotype was detected only a few times. CDR3 coding DNA: TGTGCCAGCATTCGCCGGGTAGCGGGACACCTCACCTACGAGCAGTACTTC. Translating gives CASIRRVAGHLTYEQYF. This rearrangement joins TRBV27 to TRBJ2-7; TRBD2 aligns across 8 bases. The V segment lost 7 bases and the J segment 2 bases; nucleotides outside the gene matches: 16. The CDR3 covers 17 residues. Germline V gene data show CDR1 as MNHEY and CDR2 as SMNVEV (reference sequence).

This clonotype was observed many times. The V gene is TRBV7-6, the J gene TRBJ2-7, with D unresolved. The germline CDR1 and CDR2 sequences are SGHVS and FNYEAQ. The CDR3 sequence is 12 residues long. V gave up 2 bases and J gave up 2 bases, with 4 bases separating them. The DNA for the CDR3 is TGTGCCAGCAGCTTAACCCCCTACGAGCAGTACTTC. It encodes CASSLTPYEQYF.

This clonotype occurred once. The chain has TRBV4-2 and TRBJ2-1, with 8 bases that match TRBD1. The germline CDR1 and CDR2 sequences are LGHNA and YNFKEQ. The CDR3 spans 16 residues. The J segment lost 6 bases and the V segment lost 0 bases, leaving 7 bases of the junction unmatched. The DNA of the CDR3 is TGTGCCAGCAGCCAAGAAGCCGGGACAGGAATCAATGAGCAGTTCTTC. As protein: CASSQEAGTGINEQFF.